This record looks at one T cell receptor beta chain sequence and its context. The CDR3 runs to 12 residues. Germline CDR1 MDHEN, CDR2 SYDVKM. V was pared by 6 bases and J by 3 bases, with 9 bases between. This specimen comes from a study of blood T cell repertoires in COVID-19. Study background: From T cells, B-cell-depleted T cells, or PBMCs came the material, which was cDNA or gDNA.

Sequenced by immunoSEQ multiplex PCR; TCRdb stores in-frame clones only, minus some. Among some 300,000 clones listed, 85% to 90% were seen once. The TCR originated in a woman aged 45-65 years who had been exposed to COVID-19. Sequenced: PBMCs or T cells enriched from blood (not recorded which). This sequence joins TRBV28 and TRBJ2-7; D unresolved. The CDR3 DNA follows: TGTGCCAGCAGCTACCCTGGCTACGAGCAGTACTTC. Its protein product is CASSYPGYEQYF.